This T cell receptor beta chain derives from a study of cytomegalovirus exposure and HLA in healthy donors. A word on this clone: Other DNA sequences in the sample encode the same CDR3.

The V end was cut by 0 bases, the J end by 7 bases, with 7 bases between. The germline CDR1 and CDR2 sequences are GTSNPN and SVGIG (reference sequence). This CDR3 contains 12 residues. Primers: 60 Vbeta forward and 13 Jbeta reverse. Some clones are missing from TCRdb's copy, which holds only in-frame ones; the method was immunoSEQ multiplex PCR. The table shows about 170,000 clones, with less than 80% occurring only once. The rearrangement uses TRBV30 and TRBJ2-1; D ambiguous. The sample comprised PBMCs. The sequence was collected from a female donor in good health and CMV-seronegative. The chain's CDR3 is CAWSVGVNEQFF. The CDR3 nucleotides read TGTGCCTGGAGTGTGGGCGTTAATGAGCAGTTCTTC.